A selection of T cell receptor beta chains follows, all from one sample in a study of cytomegalovirus exposure and HLA in healthy donors. Profiled with immunoSEQ multiplex PCR; TCRdb holds only in-frame clones, not every one. This sample's clone table lists more than 100,000 clones. Sequencing input: PBMCs. The receptor set was obtained from a woman aged 40 to 50 in good health and CMV-seronegative. CDR3s include the opening cysteine and the closing phenylalanine or tryptophan. D genes are given only for firm matches.

j_gene | d_gene | v_gene | CDR3aa | CDR3nt
TRBJ1-1 | TRBD1 | TRBV19 | CASSRQGRDTEAFF | TGTGCCAGTAGTAGACAGGGGAGGGACACTGAAGCTTTCTTT
TRBJ2-5 | TRBD2 | TRBV27 | CASSLAGGRSETQYF | TGTGCCAGCAGTTTAGCGGGGGGAAGATCGGAGACCCAGTACTTC
TRBJ2-1 | . | TRBV5-6 | CASSLATRLYNEQFF | TGTGCCAGCAGCTTGGCAACGCGACTTTACAATGAGCAGTTCTTC
TRBJ1-2 | . | TRBV5-4 | CASSLIFLEQGGSGYTF | TGTGCCAGCAGCTTGATTTTTTTGGAACAGGGCGGAAGTGGCTACACCTTC
TRBJ1-2 | TRBD1 | TRBV4-1 | CASSHPGQVSGYGYTF | TGCGCCAGCAGCCATCCCGGACAGGTTAGTGGGTATGGCTACACCTTC
TRBJ1-1 | . | TRBV5-1 | CASSLTENTEAFF | TGCGCCAGCAGCTTGACTGAGAACACTGAAGCTTTCTTT
TRBJ1-3 | TRBD1 | TRBV7-2 | CASSLKGANTIYF | TGTGCCAGCAGCTTAAAGGGGGCGAACACCATATATTTT
TRBJ2-2 | . | TRBV27 | CASSLSRGASTGELFF | TGTGCCAGCAGTTTATCTCGGGGGGCGAGTACCGGGGAGCTGTTTTTT
TRBJ2-1 | TRBD1 | TRBV28 | CASSMPGTGGDNEQFF | TGTGCCAGCAGTATGCCCGGGACAGGGGGGGACAATGAGCAGTTCTTC
TRBJ2-3 | . | TRBV7-8 | CASSLASLTSDTQYF | TGTGCCAGCAGCTTAGCCAGTTTAACCTCAGATACGCAGTATTTT
TRBJ2-2 | TRBD2 | TRBV29-1 | CSVEGRGNTGELFF | TGCAGCGTTGAGGGGAGGGGGAACACCGGGGAGCTGTTTTTT
TRBJ1-2 | . | TRBV11-2 | CASSALSRGGYGYTF | TGTGCCAGCAGCGCCCTAAGCCGGGGGGGCTATGGCTACACCTTC
TRBJ2-3 | TRBD2 | TRBV5-5 | CASSWGTSGSTDTQYF | TGTGCCAGCAGCTGGGGGACTAGCGGTAGCACAGATACGCAGTATTTT
TRBJ1-2 | . | TRBV11-2 | CASSLGGANYGYTF | TGTGCCAGCAGCCTGGGGGGTGCTAACTATGGCTACACCTTC
TRBJ2-2 | . | TRBV9 | CASSVAGGGANTGELFF | TGTGCCAGCAGCGTAGCAGGTGGGGGGGCAAATACCGGGGAGCTGTTTTTT
TRBJ1-1 | . | TRBV10-3 | CAISERGGSTEAFF | TGTGCCATCAGTGAGCGCGGGGGTAGCACTGAAGCTTTCTTT
TRBJ2-1 | TRBD2 | TRBV11-3 | CASSSGTSGGVNEQFF | TGTGCCAGCAGCTCAGGGACTAGCGGGGGGGTAAATGAGCAGTTCTTC
TRBJ1-1 | TRBD1 | TRBV18 | CASSPISRGGAEAFF | TGTGCCAGCTCACCAATTTCTCGAGGGGGCGCTGAAGCTTTCTTT
TRBJ2-1 | . | TRBV25-1 | CASSDRVLSYNEQFF | TGTGCCAGCAGTGACAGGGTTTTATCCTACAATGAGCAGTTCTTC
TRBJ2-2 | TRBD2 | TRBV19 | CAGREDRVAGELFF | TGTGCCGGGAGGGAGGATCGAGTCGCCGGGGAGCTGTTTTTT
TRBJ2-1 | . | TRBV5-4 | CASSSYSYPYNEQFF | TGTGCCAGCAGCTCGTACTCCTACCCGTACAATGAGCAGTTCTTC